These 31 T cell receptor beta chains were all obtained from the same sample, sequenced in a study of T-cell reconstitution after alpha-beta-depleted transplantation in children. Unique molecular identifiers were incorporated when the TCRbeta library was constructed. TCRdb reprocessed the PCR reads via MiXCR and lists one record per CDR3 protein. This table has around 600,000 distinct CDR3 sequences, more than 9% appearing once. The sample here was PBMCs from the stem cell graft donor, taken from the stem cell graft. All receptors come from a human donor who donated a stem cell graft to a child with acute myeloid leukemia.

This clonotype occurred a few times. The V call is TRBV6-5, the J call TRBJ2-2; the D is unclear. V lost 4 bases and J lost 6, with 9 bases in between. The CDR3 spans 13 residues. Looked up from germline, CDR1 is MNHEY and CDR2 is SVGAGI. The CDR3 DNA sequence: TGTGCCAGCAGTTTAAGCCCCCCCGGGGAGCTGTTTTTT. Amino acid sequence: CASSLSPPGELFF.

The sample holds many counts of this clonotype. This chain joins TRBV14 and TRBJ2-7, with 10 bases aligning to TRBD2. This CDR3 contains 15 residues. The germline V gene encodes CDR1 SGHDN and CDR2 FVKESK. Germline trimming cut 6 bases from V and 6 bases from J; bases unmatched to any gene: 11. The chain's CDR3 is CASSPLAGVSGEQYF. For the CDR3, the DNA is TGTGCCAGCAGTCCGCTAGCGGGAGTTTCGGGCGAGCAGTACTTC. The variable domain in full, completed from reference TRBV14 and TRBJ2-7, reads EAGVTQFPSHSVIEKGQTVTLRCDPISGHDNLYWYRRVMGKEIKFLLHFVKESKQDESGMPNNRFLAERTGGTYSTLKVQPAELEDSGVYFCASSPLAGVSGEQYFGPGTRLTVT.

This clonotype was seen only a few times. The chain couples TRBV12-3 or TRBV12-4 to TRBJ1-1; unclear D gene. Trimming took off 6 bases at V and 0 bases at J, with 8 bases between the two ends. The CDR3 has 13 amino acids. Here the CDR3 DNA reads TGTGCCAGCAGATACGGGATGAACACTGAAGCTTTCTTT. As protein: CASRYGMNTEAFF.

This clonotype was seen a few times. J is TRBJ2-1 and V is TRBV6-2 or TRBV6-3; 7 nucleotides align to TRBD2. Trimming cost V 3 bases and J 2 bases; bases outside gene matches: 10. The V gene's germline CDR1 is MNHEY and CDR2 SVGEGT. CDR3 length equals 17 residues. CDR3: CASSYKSGTVAYNEQFF. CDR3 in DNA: TGTGCCAGCAGTTATAAAAGCGGGACGGTGGCCTACAATGAGCAGTTCTTC.

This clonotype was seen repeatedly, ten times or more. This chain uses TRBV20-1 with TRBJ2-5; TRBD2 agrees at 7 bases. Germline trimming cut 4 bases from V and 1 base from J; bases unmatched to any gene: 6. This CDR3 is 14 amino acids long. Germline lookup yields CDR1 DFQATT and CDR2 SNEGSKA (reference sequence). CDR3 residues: CSANPGGTQETQYF. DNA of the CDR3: TGCAGTGCTAATCCGGGAGGTACCCAAGAGACCCAGTACTTC.

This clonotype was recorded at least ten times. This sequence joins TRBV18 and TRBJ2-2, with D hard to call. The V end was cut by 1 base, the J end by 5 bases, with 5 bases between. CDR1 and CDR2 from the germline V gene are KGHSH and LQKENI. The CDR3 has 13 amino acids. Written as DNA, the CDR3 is TGTGCCAGCTCACCACTCCCGACCGGGGAGCTGTTTTTT. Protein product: CASSPLPTGELFF.

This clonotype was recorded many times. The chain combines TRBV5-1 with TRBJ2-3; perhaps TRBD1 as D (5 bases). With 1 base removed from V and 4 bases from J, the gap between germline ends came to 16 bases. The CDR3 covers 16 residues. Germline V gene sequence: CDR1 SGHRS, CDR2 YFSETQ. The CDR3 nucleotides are TGCGCCAGCAGCTTGATAGGACAAGAGCGTTCAGATACGCAGTATTTT. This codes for CASSLIGQERSDTQYF. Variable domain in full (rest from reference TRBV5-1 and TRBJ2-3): KAGVTQTPRYLIKTRGQQVTLSCSPISGHRSVSWYQQTPGQGLQFLFEYFSETQRNKGNFPGRFSGRQFSNSRSEMNVSTLELGDSALYLCASSLIGQERSDTQYFGPGTRLTVL.

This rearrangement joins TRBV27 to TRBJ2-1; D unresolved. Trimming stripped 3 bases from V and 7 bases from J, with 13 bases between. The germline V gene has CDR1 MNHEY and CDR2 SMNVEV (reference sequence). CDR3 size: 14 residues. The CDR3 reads CASSLLRLRNEQFF. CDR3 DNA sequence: TGTGCCAGCAGTTTGCTCCGGCTAAGGAATGAGCAGTTCTTC.

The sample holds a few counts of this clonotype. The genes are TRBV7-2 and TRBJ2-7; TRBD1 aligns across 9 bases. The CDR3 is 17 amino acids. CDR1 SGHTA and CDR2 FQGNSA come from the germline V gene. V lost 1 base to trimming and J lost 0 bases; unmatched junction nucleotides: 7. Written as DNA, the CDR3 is TGTGCCAGCAGCTTAGTCCCCAACAGGGGGCACTCCTACGAGCAGTACTTC. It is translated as CASSLVPNRGHSYEQYF.

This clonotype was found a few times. In DNA, the CDR3 is TGTGCCAGCATCTCGGCTAACTATGGCTACACCTTC. It is translated as CASISANYGYTF. The chain combines TRBV6-2 or TRBV6-3 with TRBJ1-2; no reliable D call. Per the germline V gene, CDR1 is MNHEY and CDR2 is SVGEGT. The CDR3 contains 12 residues. The V end was cut by 7 bases, the J end by 0 bases, with 6 bases between.

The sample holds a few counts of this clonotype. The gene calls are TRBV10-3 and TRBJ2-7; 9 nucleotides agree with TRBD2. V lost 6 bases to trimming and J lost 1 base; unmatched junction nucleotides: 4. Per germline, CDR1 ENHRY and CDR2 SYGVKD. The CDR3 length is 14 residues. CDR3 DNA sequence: TGTGCCATCAGCAGCGGGAGGCCGTCCTACGAGCAGTACTTC. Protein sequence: CAISSGRPSYEQYF.

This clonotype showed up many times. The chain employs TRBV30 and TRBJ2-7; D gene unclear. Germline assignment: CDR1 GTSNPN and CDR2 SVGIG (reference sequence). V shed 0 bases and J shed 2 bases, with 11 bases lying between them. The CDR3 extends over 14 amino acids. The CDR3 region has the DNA TGTGCCTGGAGTGTTTTCCGGGCGGCCTACGAGCAGTACTTC. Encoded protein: CAWSVFRAAYEQYF.

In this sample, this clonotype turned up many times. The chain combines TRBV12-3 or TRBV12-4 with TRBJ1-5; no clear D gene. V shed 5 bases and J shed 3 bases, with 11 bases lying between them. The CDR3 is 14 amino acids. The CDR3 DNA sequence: TGTGCCAGCAGTAGCGTGCGGCTCAATCAGCCCCAGCATTTT. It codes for CASSSVRLNQPQHF.

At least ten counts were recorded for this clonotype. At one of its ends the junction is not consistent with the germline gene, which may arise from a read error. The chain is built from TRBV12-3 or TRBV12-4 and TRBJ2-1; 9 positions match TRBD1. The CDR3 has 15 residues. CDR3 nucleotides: TGTGCCAGCAGTTTGGGACAGGGTAATGTCCGGTCCCTTCTCTTC. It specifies CASSLGQGNVRSLLF.

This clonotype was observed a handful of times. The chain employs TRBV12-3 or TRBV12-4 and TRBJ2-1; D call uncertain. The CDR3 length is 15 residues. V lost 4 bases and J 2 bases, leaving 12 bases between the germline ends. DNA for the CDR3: TGTGCCAGCAGTTCAGACTTACGACCCTACAATGAGCAGTTCTTC. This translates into CASSSDLRPYNEQFF.

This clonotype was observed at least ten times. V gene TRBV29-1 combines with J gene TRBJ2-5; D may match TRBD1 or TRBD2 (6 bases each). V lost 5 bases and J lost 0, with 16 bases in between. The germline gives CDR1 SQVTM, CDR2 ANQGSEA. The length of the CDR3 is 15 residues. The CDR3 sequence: CSVSGGRINQETQYF. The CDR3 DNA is TGCAGCGTTTCCGGGGGCAGGATAAACCAAGAGACCCAGTACTTC.

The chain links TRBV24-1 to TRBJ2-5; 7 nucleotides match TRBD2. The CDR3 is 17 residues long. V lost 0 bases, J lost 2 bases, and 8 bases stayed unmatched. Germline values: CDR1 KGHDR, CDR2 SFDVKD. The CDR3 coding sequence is TGTGCCACCAGTGATTTGGGGGCTAGCGGTTCACAAGAGACCCAGTACTTC. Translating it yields CATSDLGASGSQETQYF.

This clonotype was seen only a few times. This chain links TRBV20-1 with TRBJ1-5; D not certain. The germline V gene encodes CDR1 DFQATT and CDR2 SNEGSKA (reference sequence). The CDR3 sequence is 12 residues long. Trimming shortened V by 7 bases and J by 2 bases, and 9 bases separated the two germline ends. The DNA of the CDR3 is TGCAGTGTGCAGGAGGGCAATCAGCCCCAGCATTTT. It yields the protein CSVQEGNQPQHF.

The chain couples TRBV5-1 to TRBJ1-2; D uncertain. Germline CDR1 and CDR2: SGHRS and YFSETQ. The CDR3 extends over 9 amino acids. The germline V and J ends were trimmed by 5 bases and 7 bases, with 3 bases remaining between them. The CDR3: CASRGGYTF. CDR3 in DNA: TGCGCCAGCAGAGGTGGCTACACCTTC.

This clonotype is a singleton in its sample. CDR3 sequence (DNA): TGTGCCAGCTCACCCACAGGGGAGGAGACCCAGTACTTC. Protein sequence: CASSPTGEETQYF. V and J are TRBV18 and TRBJ2-5, with 7 positions matching TRBD1. V was pared by 3 bases and J by 5 bases, with 3 bases of the junction left unmatched. Germline CDR1 and CDR2: KGHSH and LQKENI. This CDR3 contains 13 residues.

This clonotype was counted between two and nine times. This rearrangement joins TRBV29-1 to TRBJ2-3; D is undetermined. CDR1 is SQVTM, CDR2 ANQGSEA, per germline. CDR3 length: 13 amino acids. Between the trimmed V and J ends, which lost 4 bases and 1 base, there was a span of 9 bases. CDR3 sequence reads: CSVVEGGTDTQYF. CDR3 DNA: TGCAGCGTTGTGGAAGGAGGCACAGATACGCAGTATTTT.

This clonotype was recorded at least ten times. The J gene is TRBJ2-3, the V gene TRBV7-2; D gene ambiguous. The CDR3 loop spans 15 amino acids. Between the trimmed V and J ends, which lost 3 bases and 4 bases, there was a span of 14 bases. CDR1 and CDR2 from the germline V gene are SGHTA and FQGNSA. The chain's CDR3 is CASSLAAGTSDTQYF. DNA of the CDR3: TGTGCCAGCAGCTTGGCGGCCGGAACCTCAGATACGCAGTATTTT.

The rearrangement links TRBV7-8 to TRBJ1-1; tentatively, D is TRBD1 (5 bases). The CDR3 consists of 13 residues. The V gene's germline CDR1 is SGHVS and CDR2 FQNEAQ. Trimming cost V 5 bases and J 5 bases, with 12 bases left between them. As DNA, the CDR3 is TGTGCCAGCAGCGCGCGCAGGGTTACTGAAGCTTTCTTT. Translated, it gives CASSARRVTEAFF.

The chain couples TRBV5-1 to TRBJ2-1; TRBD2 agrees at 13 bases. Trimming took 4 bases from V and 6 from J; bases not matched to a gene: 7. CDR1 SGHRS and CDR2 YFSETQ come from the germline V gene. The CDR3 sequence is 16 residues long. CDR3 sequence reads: CASSPVGTSGANEQFF. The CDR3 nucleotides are TGCGCCAGCAGCCCCGTCGGGACTAGCGGGGCCAATGAGCAGTTCTTC.

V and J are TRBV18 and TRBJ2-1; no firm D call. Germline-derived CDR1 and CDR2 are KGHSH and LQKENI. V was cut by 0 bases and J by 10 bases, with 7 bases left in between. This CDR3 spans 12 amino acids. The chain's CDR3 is CASSPPVGEQFF. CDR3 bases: TGTGCCAGCTCACCACCGGTTGGGGAGCAGTTCTTC.

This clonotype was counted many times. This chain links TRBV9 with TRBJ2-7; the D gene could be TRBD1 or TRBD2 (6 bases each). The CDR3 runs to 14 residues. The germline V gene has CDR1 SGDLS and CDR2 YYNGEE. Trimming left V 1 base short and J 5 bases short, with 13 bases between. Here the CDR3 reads CASSVSPGADEQYF. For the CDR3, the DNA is TGTGCCAGCAGCGTATCTCCGGGGGCCGACGAGCAGTACTTC.

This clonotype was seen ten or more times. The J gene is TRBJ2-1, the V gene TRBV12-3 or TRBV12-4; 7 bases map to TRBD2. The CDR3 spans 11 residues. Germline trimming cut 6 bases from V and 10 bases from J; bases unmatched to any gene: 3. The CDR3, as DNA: TGTGCCAGCAGCCAACTAGCGGAGCAGTTCTTC. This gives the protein CASSQLAEQFF.

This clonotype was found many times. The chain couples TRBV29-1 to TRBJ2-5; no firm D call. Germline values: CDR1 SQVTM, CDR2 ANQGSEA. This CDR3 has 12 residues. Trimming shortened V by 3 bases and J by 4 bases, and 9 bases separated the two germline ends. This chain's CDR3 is CSVEFSGETQYF. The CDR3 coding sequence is TGCAGCGTTGAGTTCTCAGGAGAGACCCAGTACTTC.

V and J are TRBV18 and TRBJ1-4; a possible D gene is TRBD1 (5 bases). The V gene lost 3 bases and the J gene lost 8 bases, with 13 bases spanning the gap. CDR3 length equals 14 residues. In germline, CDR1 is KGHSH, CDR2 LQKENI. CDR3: CASSPGRGDEKLFF. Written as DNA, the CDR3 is TGTGCCAGCTCACCGGGGAGGGGAGACGAAAAACTGTTTTTT.

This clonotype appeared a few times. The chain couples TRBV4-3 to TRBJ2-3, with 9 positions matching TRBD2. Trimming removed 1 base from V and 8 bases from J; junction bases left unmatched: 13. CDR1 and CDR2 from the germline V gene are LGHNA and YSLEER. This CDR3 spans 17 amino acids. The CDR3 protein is CASSQAQTSGRGGTQYF. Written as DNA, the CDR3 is TGCGCCAGCAGCCAAGCCCAGACTAGCGGCCGTGGGGGTACGCAGTATTTT.

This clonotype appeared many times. The CDR3 coding sequence is TGTGCCAGCAGCTTAGCGACAGAGCCCGACTACGAGCAGTACTTC. Encoded protein: CASSLATEPDYEQYF. V and J are TRBV7-2 and TRBJ2-7; a weak D match, TRBD1 (5 bases). The CDR3 is made up of 15 amino acids. The germline CDR1 and CDR2 sequences are SGHTA and FQGNSA. Trimming left V 0 bases short and J 3 bases short, with 12 bases between.